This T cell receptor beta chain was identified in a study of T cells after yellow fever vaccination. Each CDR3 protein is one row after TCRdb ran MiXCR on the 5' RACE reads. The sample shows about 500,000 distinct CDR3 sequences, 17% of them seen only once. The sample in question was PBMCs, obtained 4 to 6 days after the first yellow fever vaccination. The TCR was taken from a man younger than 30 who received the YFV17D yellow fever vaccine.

The CDR3 DNA sequence: TGTGCCAGCAGCTTAACTCAGGGGGACGGGGGCACTGAAGCTTTCTTT. Protein: CASSLTQGDGGTEAFF. The rearrangement links TRBV7-9 to TRBJ1-1; 7 nucleotides match TRBD1. The CDR3 sequence is 16 residues long. The germline V gene has CDR1 SEHNR and CDR2 FQNEAQ (reference sequence). J lost 4 bases, V lost 2 bases, and 10 bases had no gene match.